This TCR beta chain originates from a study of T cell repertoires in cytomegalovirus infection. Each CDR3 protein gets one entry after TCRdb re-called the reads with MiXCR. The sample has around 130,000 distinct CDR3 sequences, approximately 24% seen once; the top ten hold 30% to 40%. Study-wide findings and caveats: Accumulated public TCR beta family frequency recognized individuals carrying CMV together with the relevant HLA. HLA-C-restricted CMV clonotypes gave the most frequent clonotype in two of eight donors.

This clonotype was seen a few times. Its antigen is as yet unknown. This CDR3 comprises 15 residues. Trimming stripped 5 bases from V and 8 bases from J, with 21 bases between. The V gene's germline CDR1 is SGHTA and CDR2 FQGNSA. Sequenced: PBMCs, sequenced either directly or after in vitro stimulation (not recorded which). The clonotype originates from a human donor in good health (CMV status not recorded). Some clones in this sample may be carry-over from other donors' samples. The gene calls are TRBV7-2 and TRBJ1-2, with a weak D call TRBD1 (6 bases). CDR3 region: CASSPDPGQLGGYTF. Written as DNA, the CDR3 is TGTGCCAGCAGCCCAGACCCTGGACAGCTTGGAGGCTACACCTTC.